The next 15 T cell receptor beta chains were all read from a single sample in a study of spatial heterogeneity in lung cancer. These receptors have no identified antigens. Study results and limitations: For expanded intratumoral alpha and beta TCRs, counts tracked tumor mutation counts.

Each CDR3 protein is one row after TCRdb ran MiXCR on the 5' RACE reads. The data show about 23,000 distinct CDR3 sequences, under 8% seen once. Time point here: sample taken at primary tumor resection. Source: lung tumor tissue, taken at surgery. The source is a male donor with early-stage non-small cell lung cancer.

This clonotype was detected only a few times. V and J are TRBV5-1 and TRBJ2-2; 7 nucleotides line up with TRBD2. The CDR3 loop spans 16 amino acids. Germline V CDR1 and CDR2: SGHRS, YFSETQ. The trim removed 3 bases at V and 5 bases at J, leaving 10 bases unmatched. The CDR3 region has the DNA TGCGCCAGCAGCTCGTCTGTAGCGGGCGGAACCGGGGAGCTGTTTTTT. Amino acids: CASSSSVAGGTGELFF.

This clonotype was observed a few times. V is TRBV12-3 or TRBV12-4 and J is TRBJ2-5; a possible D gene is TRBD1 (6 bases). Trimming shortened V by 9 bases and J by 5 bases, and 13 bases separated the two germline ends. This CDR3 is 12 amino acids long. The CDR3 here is CASPRGYETQYF. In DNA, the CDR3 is TGTGCCAGTCCGAGGGGGTACGAGACCCAGTACTTC.

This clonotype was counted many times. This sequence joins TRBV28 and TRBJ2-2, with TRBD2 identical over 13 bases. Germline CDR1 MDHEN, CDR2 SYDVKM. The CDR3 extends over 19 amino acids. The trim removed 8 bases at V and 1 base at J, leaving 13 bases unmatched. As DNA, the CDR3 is TGTGCCAGCCGGACTCCGGGACTAGCGGGGAGTCGGAACACCGGGGAGCTGTTTTTT. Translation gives CASRTPGLAGSRNTGELFF.

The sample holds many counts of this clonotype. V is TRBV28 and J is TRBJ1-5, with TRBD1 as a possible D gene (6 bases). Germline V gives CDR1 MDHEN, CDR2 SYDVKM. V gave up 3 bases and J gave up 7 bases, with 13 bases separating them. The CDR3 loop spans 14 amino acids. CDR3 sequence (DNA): TGTGCCAGCAGTTTTTTCACAGGGTGGCAGCCCCAGCATTTT. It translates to CASSFFTGWQPQHF.

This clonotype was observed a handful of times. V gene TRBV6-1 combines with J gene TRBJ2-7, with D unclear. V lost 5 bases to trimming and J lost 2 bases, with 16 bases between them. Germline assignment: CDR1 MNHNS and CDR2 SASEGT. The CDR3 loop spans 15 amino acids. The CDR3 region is CASSKTRQVAYEQYF. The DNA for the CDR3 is TGTGCCAGCAGTAAGACCCGGCAGGTCGCCTACGAGCAGTACTTC.

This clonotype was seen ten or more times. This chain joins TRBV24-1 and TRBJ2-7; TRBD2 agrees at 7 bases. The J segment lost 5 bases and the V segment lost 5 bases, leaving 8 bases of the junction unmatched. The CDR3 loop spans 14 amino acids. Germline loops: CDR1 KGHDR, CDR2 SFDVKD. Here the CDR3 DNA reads TGTGCCACCAGTGCTGGGGGGGGTCTCGACGAGCAGTACTTC. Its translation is CATSAGGGLDEQYF.

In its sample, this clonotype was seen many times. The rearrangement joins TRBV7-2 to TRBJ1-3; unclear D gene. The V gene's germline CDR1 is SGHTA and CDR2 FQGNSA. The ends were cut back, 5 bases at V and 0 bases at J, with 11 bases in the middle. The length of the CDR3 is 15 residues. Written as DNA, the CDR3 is TGTGCCAGCAGCCGATGGGTGTCCTCTGGAAACACCATATATTTT. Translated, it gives CASSRWVSSGNTIYF.

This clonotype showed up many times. The CDR3: CASSLAGGKQPQHF. For the CDR3, the DNA is TGTGCCAGCAGCTTAGCCGGAGGGAAACAGCCCCAGCATTTT. The chain carries TRBV7-9 and TRBJ1-5; no definite D call. From germline, CDR1 is SEHNR and CDR2 FQNEAQ (reference sequence). The V and J ends lost 0 bases and 7 bases respectively, with 10 bases between them. There are 14 residues in the CDR3.

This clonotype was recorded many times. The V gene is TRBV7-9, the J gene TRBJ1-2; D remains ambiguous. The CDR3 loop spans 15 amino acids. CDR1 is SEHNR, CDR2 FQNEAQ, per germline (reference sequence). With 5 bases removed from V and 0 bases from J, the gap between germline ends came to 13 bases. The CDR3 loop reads CASSPTFETNYGYTF. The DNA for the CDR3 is TGTGCCAGCAGCCCGACGTTCGAGACTAACTATGGCTACACCTTC. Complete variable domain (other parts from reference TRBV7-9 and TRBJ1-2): DTGVSQNPRHKITKRGQNVTFRCDPISEHNRLYWYRQTLGQGPEFLTYFQNEAQLEKSRLLSDRFSAERPKGSFSTLEIQRTEQGDSAMYLCASSPTFETNYGYTFGSGTRLTVV.

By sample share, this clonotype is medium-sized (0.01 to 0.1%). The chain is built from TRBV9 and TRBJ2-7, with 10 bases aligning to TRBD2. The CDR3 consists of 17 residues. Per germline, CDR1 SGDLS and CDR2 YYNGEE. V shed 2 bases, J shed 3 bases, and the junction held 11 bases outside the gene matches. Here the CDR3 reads CASSVGDGLAAFYEQYF. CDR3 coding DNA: TGTGCCAGCAGCGTTGGGGACGGACTAGCGGCCTTCTACGAGCAGTACTTC.

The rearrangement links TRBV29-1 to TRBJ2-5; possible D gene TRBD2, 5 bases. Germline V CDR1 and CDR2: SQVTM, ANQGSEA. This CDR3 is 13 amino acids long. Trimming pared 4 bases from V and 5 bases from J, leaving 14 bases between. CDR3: CSVGAGFWETQYF. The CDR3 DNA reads TGCAGCGTTGGGGCGGGCTTTTGGGAGACCCAGTACTTC.

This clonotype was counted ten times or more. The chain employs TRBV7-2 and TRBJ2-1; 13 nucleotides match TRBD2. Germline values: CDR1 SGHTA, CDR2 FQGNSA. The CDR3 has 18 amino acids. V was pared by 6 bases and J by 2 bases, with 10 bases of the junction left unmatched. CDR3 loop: CASRATPGLAGPYNEQFF. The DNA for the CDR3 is TGTGCCAGCAGAGCCACACCGGGACTAGCGGGGCCCTACAATGAGCAGTTCTTC.

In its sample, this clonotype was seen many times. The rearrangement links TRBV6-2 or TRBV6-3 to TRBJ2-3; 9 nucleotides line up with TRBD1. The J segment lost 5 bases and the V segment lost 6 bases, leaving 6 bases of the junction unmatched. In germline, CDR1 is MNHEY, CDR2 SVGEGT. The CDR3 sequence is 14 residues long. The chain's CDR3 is CASSPGQGVDTQYF. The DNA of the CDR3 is TGTGCCAGCAGCCCGGGACAGGGAGTAGATACGCAGTATTTT.

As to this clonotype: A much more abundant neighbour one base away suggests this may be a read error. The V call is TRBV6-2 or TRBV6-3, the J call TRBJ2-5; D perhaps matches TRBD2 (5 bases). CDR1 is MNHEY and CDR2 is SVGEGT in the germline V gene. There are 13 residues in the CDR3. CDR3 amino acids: CASSPPGKEIQYF. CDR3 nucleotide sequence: TGTGCCAGCAGCCCCCCGGGGAAAGAGATCCAGTACTTC.

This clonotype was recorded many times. The CDR3 protein is CASRRDHPNNQPQHF. As DNA, the CDR3 is TGTGCCAGTAGGCGGGATCACCCGAACAATCAGCCCCAGCATTTT. This chain connects TRBV19 to TRBJ1-5; D call uncertain. CDR1 and CDR2 from the germline V gene are LNHDA and SQIVND (reference sequence). With 6 bases removed from V and 3 bases from J, the gap between germline ends came to 15 bases. This CDR3 contains 15 residues.